This T cell receptor beta chain comes out of a study of shared clonotypes between healthy human individuals. Points on this clone: Its antigen is currently unknown.

Per the germline V gene, CDR1 is LGHNA and CDR2 is YSLEER. The J segment lost 3 bases and the V segment lost 1 base, leaving 0 bases of the junction unmatched. This CDR3 comprises 14 residues. Findings and caveats of the study: Generation probability values for non-shared clonotypes were lower than those for clonotypes shared by all four donors.

Running of the assay took place at deep level. The input for sorted-subset replicate PCRs was about 200 ng DNA, some 28,000 T cell genomes. Profiling relied on immunoSEQ multiplex PCR, and the TCRdb table lists in-frame clones only, not all of them. The sample contains some 1 million clones, about 75% of which appear only once. The chain has TRBV4-3 and TRBJ2-7; 10 nucleotides agree with TRBD2. The origin of this receptor is a man aged 18 to 30 in good health. The sample comprised memory CD4+ T cells sorted from blood. Stated subset: CD45RA-negative fraction. CDR3: CASSQGTSGYEQYF. CDR3 in DNA: TGCGCCAGCAGCCAAGGGACTAGCGGCTACGAGCAGTACTTC.